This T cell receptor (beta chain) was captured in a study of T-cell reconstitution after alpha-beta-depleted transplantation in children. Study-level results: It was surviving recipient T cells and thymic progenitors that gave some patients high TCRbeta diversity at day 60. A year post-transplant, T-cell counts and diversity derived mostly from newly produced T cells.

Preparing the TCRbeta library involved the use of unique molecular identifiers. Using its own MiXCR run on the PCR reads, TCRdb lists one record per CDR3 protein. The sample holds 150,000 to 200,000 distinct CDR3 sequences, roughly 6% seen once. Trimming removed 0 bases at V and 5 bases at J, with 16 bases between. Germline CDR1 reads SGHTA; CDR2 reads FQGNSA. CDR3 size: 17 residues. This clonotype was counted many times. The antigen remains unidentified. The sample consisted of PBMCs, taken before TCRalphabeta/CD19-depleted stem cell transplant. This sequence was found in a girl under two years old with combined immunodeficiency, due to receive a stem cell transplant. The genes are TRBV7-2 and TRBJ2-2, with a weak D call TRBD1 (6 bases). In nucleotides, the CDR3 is TGTGCCAGCAGCTTAGCGGTGGGGGCAAGGAGGACCGGGGAGCTGTTTTTT. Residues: CASSLAVGARRTGELFF.